The text below deals with one T cell receptor (beta chain). The target of this receptor is not known. The input lacks base qualities; no much larger clone sits a single base away. This sample stems from a study of Tregs in tolerant kidney transplant recipients (dated by TCRdb to about 2019). Concerning the study at large: In bulk CFSE mixed lymphocyte reactions, CFSE-labeled recipient PBMCs were cocultured with irradiated donor PBMCs for 5 to 6 days, then stained for CD3/CD4/CD8 and FACS-sorted. TCRbeta sequencing was used in the study to identify donor-specific regulatory T cells before combined kidney and bone marrow transplantation, and the identified cells were then tracked after transplant. In a few healthy controls, several methods of expanding Tregs specific for an allogeneic donor were compared by TCRbeta repertoire sequencing.

CDR1 and CDR2, per the germline V gene (reference sequence), are MNHEY and SMNVEV. Spanning cysteine to phenylalanine, the CDR3 consists of 13 amino acids. CDR3 DNA is the only sequence kept; it has 39 bases, read in frame from the first base. V was cut back by 0 bases and J by 5 bases, leaving a gap of 7 bases between them. For TCRbeta CDR3 sequencing, genomic DNA from the sorted cells was extracted using the QIAGEN DNeasy Blood and Tissue Kit. High-throughput TCRbeta CDR3 sequencing, including PCR amplification with bias correction and internal controls, was performed commercially through immunoSEQ. Turning to the authors' computational methods: Unique productive TCRbeta sequences were defined by CDR3 nucleotide sequence where primers matched, otherwise by CDR3 amino acid sequence with Vbeta and Jbeta genes. A sequence was defined as donor-reactive if the sequence was expanded at least 5-fold in CFSE-low cells compared with unstimulated cells and had a frequency of at least 0.01% in CFSE-low cells. Jensen-Shannon divergence calculated on the top 100 TCRbeta sequences ranked by frequency was used to measure repertoire divergence. When a sample had multiple sequencing runs, each run was corrected for sorting error separately and the runs were then pooled. The immuneACCESS repertoire file appears here via TCRdb, limited to in-frame rearrangements. These files lack a portion of the clones; in checked studies, under half of the deficit traces to unresolved V genes, and the cause of the others is not known. That table is the source of V, J and clone size, and D and trimming were worked out from the DNA. The sample table shows roughly 4,000 clones, and about 56% are seen once. Under 4.5% of the sample is in the top ten clones.

Blood from healthy controls was obtained either as purchased buffy coats or from healthy volunteers. Healthy control blood was processed by Ficoll density gradient to PBMCs and cryopreserved; patient PBMCs were collected before and after transplant. General conclusions and limits of the study: Biological reproducibility was not directly assessed, although technical replication error appeared to be minimal. The study was constrained by small patient numbers, and validation of the findings is required in larger populations and under other immunosuppression protocols. Expanding Tregs with activated donor B cells appeared to identify the most biologically relevant and donor-specific TCRbeta repertoire.

The origin of this receptor is a human donor in good health. This receptor chain uses TRBV27 and TRBJ1-1, with no reliable assignment of the D segment. Sequencing was performed on CD8+ T cells from blood cultured with allogeneic cells. The CDR3 protein is CASSLSGRTEAFF. The base sequence is TGTGCCAGCAGTTTATCAGGCAGGACTGAAGCTTTCTTT.